This T cell receptor (beta chain) was sequenced for a study of cytomegalovirus exposure and HLA in healthy donors. As to this clone: The antigen is unknown.

Findings and limits, study-wide: The authors judged a highly shared variant cluster likely a sequencing artifact. A further, later analysis showed that HLA-associated TCR beta chains (compared with equally common others) were more clonally expanded.

This PCR relied on a set of 60 Vbeta primers and 13 Jbeta primers. Assay: immunoSEQ multiplex PCR; the TCRdb copy retains only in-frame clones and omits some. Its table records about 140,000 clones. The sample comprised PBMCs. This TCR derives from a male donor in good health and CMV-seronegative.

The CDR3 bases are TGTGCCTGGTCTAGACTAGCGGGGGGGTACAATGAGCAGTTCTTC. The encoded protein is CAWSRLAGGYNEQFF. The chain recombines TRBV30 with TRBJ2-1, with 14 bases matching TRBD2. This CDR3 has 15 amino acids. Germline V gene data show CDR1 as GTSNPN and CDR2 as SVGIG (reference sequence). V was clipped by 5 bases and J by 4 bases; unmatched bases: 4.